This TCR beta chain was recorded in a study of blood T cell repertoires in COVID-19. On the study more broadly: The analysed material was cDNA or gDNA that came from T cells, B-cell-depleted T cells, or PBMCs.

Seattle-derived patients entered the study during active infection and were followed longitudinally. The CDR3 contains 15 residues. Trimming took 4 bases from V and 3 from J; bases not matched to a gene: 9. Germline-derived CDR1 and CDR2 are GTSNPN and SVGIG (reference sequence). The method was immunoSEQ multiplex PCR; TCRdb's version includes in-frame clones alone and lacks a portion of them. There are a few hundred thousand clones in the sample; 83% occur only once, and roughly 1.3% lies in the top ten. The chain combines TRBV30 with TRBJ1-5, with 7 nucleotides matching TRBD1. Sequenced input: peripheral blood. This receptor was taken from a woman under 40 with COVID-19, enrolled during active disease. CDR3 amino acids: CAWTHLRGFNQPQHF. The DNA for the CDR3 is TGTGCCTGGACCCACCTCAGGGGGTTCAATCAGCCCCAGCATTTT.